The 21 T cell receptor beta chains below were found in one sample sequenced in a study of metastatic and nonmetastatic thyroid tumors. Every patient was untreated before thyroid surgery. Through MiXCR, TCRdb re-clonotyped the PCR reads. The table lists about 20,000 clones, 24% of them singletons. The specimen sequenced was tumor tissue. The receptors come from a female donor with papillary thyroid cancer or a benign thyroid nodule (not recorded which). Some clones in this sample may be carry-over from other donors' samples.

This clone is deemed medium-sized. The chain has TRBV6-1 and TRBJ1-2; D may be TRBD1 (5 bases). There are 15 residues in the CDR3. Per germline, CDR1 MNHNS and CDR2 SASEGT. Trimming shortened V by 1 base and J by 8 bases, and 17 bases separated the two germline ends. CDR3 residues: CASSEVGRDRRGYTF. CDR3 nucleotides: TGTGCCAGCAGTGAAGTAGGCAGGGACCGTCGGGGCTACACCTTC.

In this sample, this clone turned up a few times. V is TRBV7-3 and J is TRBJ2-2; D not resolved. Germline V gene lookup returns CDR1 SGHTA and CDR2 FQGTGA. CDR3 length: 12 residues. V was clipped by 7 bases and J by 10 bases, with 13 bases between them. CDR3 sequence reads: CASNRMNVELFF. The CDR3 coding sequence is TGTGCCAGCAACCGCATGAACGTGGAGCTGTTTTTT. The variable domain in full, completed from reference TRBV7-3 and TRBJ2-2, reads GAGVSQTPSNKVTEKGKYVELRCDPISGHTALYWYRQSLGQGPEFLIYFQGTGAADDSGLPNDRFFAVRPEGSVSTLKIQRTERGDSAVYLCASNRMNVELFFGEGSRLTVL.

The chain couples TRBV11-2 to TRBJ2-4; a weak D match, TRBD2 (7 bases). CDR1 SGHAT and CDR2 FQNNGV come from the germline V gene. The CDR3 is 19 amino acids. Trimming removed 0 bases from V and 9 bases from J, with 27 bases in between. The CDR3 DNA sequence: TGTGCCAGCAGCTTAGAGAGCCCCGGGGGCGGGGGCCCTCTTAGCATTCAGTACTTC. Residues: CASSLESPGGGGPLSIQYF.

This clone has a single count. The gene calls are TRBV9 and TRBJ1-1; D might be TRBD1 (6 bases). The CDR3 covers 14 residues. The V end was cut by 3 bases, the J end by 1 base, with 10 bases between. Germline assignment: CDR1 SGDLS and CDR2 YYNGEE. In nucleotides, the CDR3 is TGTGCCAGCAGCGCTTTACAGGGGAACACTGAAGCTTTCTTT. Translation: CASSALQGNTEAFF.

This clone was seen a handful of times. The chain joins TRBV28 to TRBJ2-3; a weak D match, TRBD1 (5 bases). Trimming shortened V by 4 bases and J by 6 bases, and 23 bases separated the two germline ends. Germline lookup yields CDR1 MDHEN and CDR2 SYDVKM. The CDR3 runs to 17 residues. The CDR3 DNA is TGTGCCAGCAGTTCCTCGTGGGGCGTGTGTTTAAAGGATACGCAGTATTTT. Encoded protein: CASSSSWGVCLKDTQYF.

By proportion, this clone is medium-sized. This sample includes further DNA sequences coding for the same CDR3. This chain uses TRBV20-1 with TRBJ2-7, with 8 positions matching TRBD1. The germline V gene encodes CDR1 DFQATT and CDR2 SNEGSKA (reference sequence). The ends lost 6 bases at V and 3 bases at J; junction bases unmatched: 19. The CDR3 loop spans 17 amino acids. CDR3 sequence: CSAEGGMDRARNYEQYF. The CDR3 coding sequence is TGCAGTGCCGAAGGGGGGATGGACAGGGCGCGGAACTACGAGCAGTACTTC.

This clone has just a few counts. V is TRBV7-8 and J is TRBJ2-7; a possible D gene is TRBD1 (6 bases). Per germline, CDR1 SGHVS and CDR2 FQNEAQ. This CDR3 comprises 12 residues. V lost 4 bases and J lost 3, with 7 bases in between. The CDR3, as DNA: TGTGCCAGCAGCTGGGACAACTACGAGCAGTACTTC. It is translated as CASSWDNYEQYF.

This clone was found many times. This chain links TRBV25-1 with TRBJ2-1; D remains unclear. The CDR3 length is 18 residues. Trimming cost V 0 bases and J 1 base, with 16 bases left between them. Per the germline V gene, CDR1 is MGHDK and CDR2 is SYGVNS. The chain's CDR3 is CASSEYQTPRNSYNEQFF. CDR3 nucleotide sequence: TGTGCCAGCAGTGAATACCAAACGCCGAGGAATTCCTACAATGAGCAGTTCTTC.

The sample holds one count of this clone. The gene calls are TRBV12-3 or TRBV12-4 and TRBJ2-5; a weak D match, TRBD2 (5 bases). V was pared by 6 bases and J by 7 bases, with 15 bases between. CDR3 length: 13 amino acids. As DNA, the CDR3 is TGTGCCAGCAGCGACGGGGTCCGGTTGACCCAGTACTTC. It codes for CASSDGVRLTQYF.

In its sample, this clone was seen a few times. This chain connects TRBV6-1 to TRBJ1-1; D uncertain. The CDR3 totals 15 residues. Trimming took 5 bases from V and 2 from J, leaving 15 bases between them. Germline V gene data show CDR1 as MNHNS and CDR2 as SASEGT. For the CDR3, the DNA is TGTGCCAGCAGTCCAAGGCAGGAGATCAACACTGAAGCTTTCTTT. This codes for CASSPRQEINTEAFF.

This clone occurred many times. This may be a read error: a much more frequent sequence differs by one nucleotide. The V and J genes are TRBV2 and TRBJ2-7; D might be TRBD1 (6 bases). The CDR3 spans 14 residues. The germline V gene has CDR1 SNHLY and CDR2 FYNNEI. V lost 8 bases, J lost 3 bases, and 17 bases lay in between. CDR3 amino acids: CASRSWGRGYEQYF. The CDR3 DNA sequence: TGTGCCAGCCGGAGTTGGGGCAGGGGCTACGAGCAGTACTTC.

This clone was observed a handful of times. The chain uses TRBV25-1 and TRBJ2-7; unclear D gene. The germline V gene encodes CDR1 MGHDK and CDR2 SYGVNS. V was pared by 3 bases and J by 0 bases, with 9 bases between. The CDR3 sequence is 14 residues long. In nucleotides, the CDR3 is TGTGCCAGCAGTGACGTACAGTACTCCTACGAGCAGTACTTC. It is translated as CASSDVQYSYEQYF.

This clone is termed medium-sized. V is TRBV6-1 and J is TRBJ2-7; TRBD1 is a possible D gene (6 bases). This CDR3 spans 12 amino acids. The germline gives CDR1 MNHNS, CDR2 SASEGT. V shed 6 bases and J shed 9 bases, with 15 bases lying between them. The CDR3 is CASRDSTKGQYF. In DNA, the CDR3 is TGTGCCAGCAGGGACAGTACGAAGGGGCAGTACTTC.

The chain carries TRBV28 and TRBJ1-2; 9 bases are shared with TRBD1. The CDR3 is 15 residues long. With V trimmed by 7 bases and J by 0 bases, 6 bases remained unmatched. CDR1 and CDR2 (germline): MDHEN, SYDVKM. CDR3 in amino acids: CASTDRGSSNYGYTF. DNA for the CDR3: TGTGCCAGCACCGACAGGGGGTCGTCTAACTATGGCTACACCTTC.

By proportion, this clone is large (0.1 to 1%). The rearrangement links TRBV30 to TRBJ2-5; 14 nucleotides line up with TRBD2. J was trimmed by 5 bases and V by 6 bases; bases with no gene match: 11. The CDR3 runs 16 residues. CDR1 is GTSNPN, CDR2 SVGIG, per germline (reference sequence). The CDR3 nucleotides are TGTGCCTGTACTGGGGGACTAGCGGGAGATGGTGAGACCCAGTACTTC. It yields the protein CACTGGLAGDGETQYF.

By share, this clone ranks as medium-sized. V and J are TRBV6-6 and TRBJ2-7; either TRBD1 or TRBD2 may fit D (5 bases each). V dropped 0 bases and J dropped 2 bases, with 20 bases sitting between them. Germline V lookup: CDR1 MNHNY, CDR2 SVGAGI (reference sequence). The CDR3 has 18 amino acids. The CDR3 DNA is TGTGCCAGCAGTTACTCAACCCCGTCTGGATTGGGGGCCTACGAGCAGTACTTC. Its protein is CASSYSTPSGLGAYEQYF.

This clone was found a few times. V usage is TRBV20-1 and J usage is TRBJ2-7; 7 nucleotides align to TRBD2. The CDR3 loop spans 16 amino acids. The V gene end was trimmed by 5 bases and the J gene end by 2 bases; junction bases not matched to a gene: 15. CDR1 DFQATT and CDR2 SNEGSKA come from the germline V gene (reference sequence). Written as DNA, the CDR3 is TGCAGTGCTCGCACTAGAGGGAGGGCGCGGACCTACGAGCAGTACTTC. Amino acids: CSARTRGRARTYEQYF.

The rearrangement links TRBV11-2 to TRBJ2-1, with D possibly TRBD2 on 6 matching bases. The CDR3 has 16 residues. Germline V gene lookup returns CDR1 SGHAT and CDR2 FQNNGV. V was cut by 2 bases and J by 0 bases, with 11 bases left in between. CDR3 DNA: TGTGCCAGCAGCTTATTGGTGGGAGGCTCCTACAATGAGCAGTTCTTC. As protein: CASSLLVGGSYNEQFF.

This clone was observed many times. J is TRBJ2-4 and V is TRBV2; tentative D call: TRBD1 (6 bases). Looked up from germline, CDR1 is SNHLY and CDR2 is FYNNEI. The V gene lost 4 bases and the J gene lost 1 base, with 11 bases spanning the gap. This CDR3 is 15 amino acids long. The CDR3 is CASSVNREAKNIQYF. CDR3 nucleotides: TGTGCCAGCAGTGTAAACAGGGAGGCCAAAAACATTCAGTACTTC.

CDR3 in amino acids: CACIGQVVGYTF. In nucleotides, the CDR3 is TGTGCCTGTATTGGGCAGGTCGTCGGCTACACCTTC. J is TRBJ1-2 and V is TRBV30; D unclear. The germline V and J ends were trimmed by 6 bases and 8 bases, with 16 bases remaining between them. The CDR3 length is 12 residues. The germline CDR1 and CDR2 sequences are GTSNPN and SVGIG (reference sequence).

As to this clone: Given the absence of the conserved phenylalanine or tryptophan at the CDR3 end, a read error is likely. The chain carries TRBV6-1 and TRBJ1-5; 8 nucleotides line up with TRBD1. The CDR3 runs to 17 residues. The junction had 8 bases not matched to a gene; V was cut back by 4 bases and J by 0 bases. Germline V gene sequence: CDR1 MNHNS, CDR2 SASEGT. In DNA, the CDR3 is TGTGCCAGCAGTGTGATCGACAGGGGACGTAGCAATCAGCCCCAGCATTCT. It is translated as CASSVIDRGRSNQPQHS.